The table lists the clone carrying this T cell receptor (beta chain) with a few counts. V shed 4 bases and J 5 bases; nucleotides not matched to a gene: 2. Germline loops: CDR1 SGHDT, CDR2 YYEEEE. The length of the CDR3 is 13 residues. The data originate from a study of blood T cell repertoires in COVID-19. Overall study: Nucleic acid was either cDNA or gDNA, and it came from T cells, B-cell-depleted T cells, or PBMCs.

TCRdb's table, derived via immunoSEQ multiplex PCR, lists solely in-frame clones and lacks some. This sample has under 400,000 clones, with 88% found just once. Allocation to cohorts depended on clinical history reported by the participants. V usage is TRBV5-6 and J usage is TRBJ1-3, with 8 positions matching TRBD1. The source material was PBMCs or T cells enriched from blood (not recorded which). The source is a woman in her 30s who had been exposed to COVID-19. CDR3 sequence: CASSRDRRNTIYF. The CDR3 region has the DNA TGTGCCAGCAGCCGGGACAGGAGAAACACCATATATTTT.